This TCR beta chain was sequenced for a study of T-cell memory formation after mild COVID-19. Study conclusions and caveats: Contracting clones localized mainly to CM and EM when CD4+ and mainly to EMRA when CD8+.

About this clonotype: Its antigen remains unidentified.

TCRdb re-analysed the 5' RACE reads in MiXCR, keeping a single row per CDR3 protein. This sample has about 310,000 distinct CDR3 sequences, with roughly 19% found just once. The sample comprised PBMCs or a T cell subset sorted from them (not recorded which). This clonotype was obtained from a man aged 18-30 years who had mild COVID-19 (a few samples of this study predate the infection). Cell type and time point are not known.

The CDR3 nucleotides are TGTGCCAGCGGCGCCGGGGAGCTGTTTTTT. This translates into CASGAGELFF. The chain couples TRBV11-2 to TRBJ2-2, with D unclear. With 8 bases removed from V and 6 bases from J, the gap between germline ends came to 4 bases. CDR1 and CDR2 (germline): SGHAT, FQNNGV. The CDR3 extends over 10 amino acids.